This entry features one TCR beta chain sequence. This sample is drawn from a study of blood T cell repertoires in COVID-19. Overall study: COVID-19 samples, acute and convalescent, were from the United States, Italy and Spain. Nucleic acid was either cDNA or gDNA, and it came from T cells, B-cell-depleted T cells, or PBMCs.

As originally analysed: Cell counts per sample came from amplifying reference gene primers. Clones were sequenced by immunoSEQ multiplex PCR, and TCRdb holds only the in-frame ones, with some missing. For V, J and clone size, that table is used; D and trimming come from the DNA. The sample lists roughly 110,000 clones, about 90% occurring once. The CDR3 contains 13 residues. Germline V CDR1 and CDR2: MDHEN, SYDVKM. Trimming stripped 3 bases from V and 2 bases from J, with 8 bases between. This sequence was found in a woman aged 45 to 65 with acute or convalescent COVID-19. Sequenced input: peripheral blood. The V call is TRBV28, the J call TRBJ2-7, with D hard to call. The CDR3 region has the DNA TGTGCCAGCAGTTTCGACTTGACCTACGAGCAGTACTTC. As protein: CASSFDLTYEQYF.